This T cell receptor (beta chain) stems from a study of blood T cell repertoires in COVID-19. Repertoires were generated with immunoSEQ multiplex PCR, while TCRdb's copy carries only in-frame clones and drops some. This sample has approximately 97,000 clones; 88% occur once, and the top ten carry around 1.9%. The clonotype comes from a man aged 45 to 65 with COVID-19, enrolled during active disease. Sequenced: peripheral blood.

This chain's CDR3 is CASSPRLAGRTDTQYF. The CDR3 DNA sequence: TGTGCCAGCAGCCCCCGACTAGCGGGGCGCACAGATACGCAGTATTTT. The chain couples TRBV9 to TRBJ2-3, with 11 bases lining up with TRBD2. The CDR3 covers 16 residues. Germline CDR1 and CDR2: SGDLS and YYNGEE. The V and J ends lost 4 bases and 1 base, in that order; junction bases with no gene match: 5.